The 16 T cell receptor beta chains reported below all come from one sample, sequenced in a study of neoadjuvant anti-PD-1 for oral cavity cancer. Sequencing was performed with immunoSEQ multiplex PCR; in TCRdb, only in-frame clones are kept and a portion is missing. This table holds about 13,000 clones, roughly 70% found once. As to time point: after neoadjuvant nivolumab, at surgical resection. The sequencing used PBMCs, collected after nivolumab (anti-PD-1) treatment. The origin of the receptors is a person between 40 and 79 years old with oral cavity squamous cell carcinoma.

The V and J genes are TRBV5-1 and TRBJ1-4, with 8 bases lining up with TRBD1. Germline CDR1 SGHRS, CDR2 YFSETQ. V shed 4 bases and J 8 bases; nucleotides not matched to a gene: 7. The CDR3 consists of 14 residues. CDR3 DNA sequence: TGCGCCAGCAGCATAGGACAGGGCACGGAAAAACTGTTTTTT. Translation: CASSIGQGTEKLFF. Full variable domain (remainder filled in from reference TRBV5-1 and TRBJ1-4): KAGVTQTPRYLIKTRGQQVTLSCSPISGHRSVSWYQQTPGQGLQFLFEYFSETQRNKGNFPGRFSGRQFSNSRSEMNVSTLELGDSALYLCASSIGQGTEKLFFGSGTQLSVL.

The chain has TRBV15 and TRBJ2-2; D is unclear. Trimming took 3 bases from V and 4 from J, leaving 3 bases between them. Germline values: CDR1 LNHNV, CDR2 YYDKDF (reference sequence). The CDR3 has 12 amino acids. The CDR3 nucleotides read TGTGCCACCAGCAGGGGCACCGGGGAGCTGTTTTTT. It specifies CATSRGTGELFF. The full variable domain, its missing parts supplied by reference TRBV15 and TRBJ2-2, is DAMVIQNPRYQVTQFGKPVTLSCSQTLNHNVMYWYQQKSSQAPKLLFHYYDKDFNNEADTPDNFQSRRPNTSFCFLDIRSPGLGDTAMYLCATSRGTGELFFGEGSRLTVL.

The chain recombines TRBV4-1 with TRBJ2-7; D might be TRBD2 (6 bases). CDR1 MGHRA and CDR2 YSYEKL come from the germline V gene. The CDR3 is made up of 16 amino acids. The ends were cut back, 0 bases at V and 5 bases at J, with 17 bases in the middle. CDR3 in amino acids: CASSQDRWEVANEQYF. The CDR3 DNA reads TGCGCCAGCAGCCAAGATAGGTGGGAGGTCGCAAACGAGCAGTACTTC.

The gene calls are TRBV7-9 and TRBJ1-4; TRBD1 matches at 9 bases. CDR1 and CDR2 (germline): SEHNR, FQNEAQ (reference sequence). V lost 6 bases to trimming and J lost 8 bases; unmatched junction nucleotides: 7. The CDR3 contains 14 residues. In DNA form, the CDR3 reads TGTGCCAGCAGTCGGGACAGGGAGGGAGAAAAACTGTTTTTT. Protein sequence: CASSRDREGEKLFF.

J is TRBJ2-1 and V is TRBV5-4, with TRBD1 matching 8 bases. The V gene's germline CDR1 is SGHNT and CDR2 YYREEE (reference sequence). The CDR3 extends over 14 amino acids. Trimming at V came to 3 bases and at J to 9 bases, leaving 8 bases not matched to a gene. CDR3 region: CASSYRTGLGEQFF. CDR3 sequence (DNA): TGTGCCAGCAGCTACCGGACAGGGTTGGGTGAGCAGTTCTTC. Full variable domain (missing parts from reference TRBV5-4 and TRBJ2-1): ETGVTQSPTHLIKTRGQQVTLRCSSQSGHNTVSWYQQALGQGPQFIFQYYREEENGRGNFPPRFSGLQFPNYSSELNVNALELDDSALYLCASSYRTGLGEQFFGPGTRLTVL.

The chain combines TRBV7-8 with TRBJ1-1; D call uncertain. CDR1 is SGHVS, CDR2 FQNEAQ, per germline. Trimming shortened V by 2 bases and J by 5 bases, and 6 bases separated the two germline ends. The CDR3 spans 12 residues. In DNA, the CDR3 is TGTGCCAGCAGCTTACTGTGGACTGAAGCTTTCTTT. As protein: CASSLLWTEAFF.

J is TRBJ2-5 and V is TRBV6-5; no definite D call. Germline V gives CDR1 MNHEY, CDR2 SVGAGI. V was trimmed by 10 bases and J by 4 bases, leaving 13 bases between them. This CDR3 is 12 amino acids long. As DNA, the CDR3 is TGTGCCACCCAGAACATGGGAGAGACCCAGTACTTC. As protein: CATQNMGETQYF.

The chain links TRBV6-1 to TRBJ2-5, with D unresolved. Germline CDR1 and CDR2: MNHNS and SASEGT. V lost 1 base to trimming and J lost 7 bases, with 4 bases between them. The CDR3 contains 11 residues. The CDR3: CASSEGVTQYF. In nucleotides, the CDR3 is TGTGCCAGCAGTGAAGGGGTGACCCAGTACTTC.

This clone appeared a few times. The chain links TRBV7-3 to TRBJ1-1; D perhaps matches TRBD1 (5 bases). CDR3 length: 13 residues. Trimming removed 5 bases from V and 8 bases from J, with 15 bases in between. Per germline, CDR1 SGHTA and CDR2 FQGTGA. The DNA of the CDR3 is TGTGCCAGCAGCCCCGGGACTCCCCGCGAAGCTTTCTTT. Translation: CASSPGTPREAFF.

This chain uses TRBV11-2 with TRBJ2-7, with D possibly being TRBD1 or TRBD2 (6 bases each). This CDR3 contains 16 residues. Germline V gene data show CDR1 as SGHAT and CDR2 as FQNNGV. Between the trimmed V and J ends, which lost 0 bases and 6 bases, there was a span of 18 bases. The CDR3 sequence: CASSLDRGGKSGEQYF. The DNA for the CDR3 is TGTGCCAGCAGCTTAGATAGAGGGGGGAAAAGTGGCGAGCAGTACTTC.

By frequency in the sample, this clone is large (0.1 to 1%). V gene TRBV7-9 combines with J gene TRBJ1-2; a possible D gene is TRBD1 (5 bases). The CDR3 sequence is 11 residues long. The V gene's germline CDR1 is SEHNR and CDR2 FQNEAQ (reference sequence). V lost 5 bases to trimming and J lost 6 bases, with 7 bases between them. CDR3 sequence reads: CASSLGDGYTF. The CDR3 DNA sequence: TGTGCCAGCAGCCTAGGGGATGGCTACACCTTC.

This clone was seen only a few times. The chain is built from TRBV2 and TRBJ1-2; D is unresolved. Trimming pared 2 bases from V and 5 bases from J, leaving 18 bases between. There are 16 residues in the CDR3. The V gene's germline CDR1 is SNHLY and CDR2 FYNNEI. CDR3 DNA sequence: TGTGCCAGCAGTGAAAGGCTTGCGGCCGCCCGGTATGGCTACACCTTC. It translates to CASSERLAAARYGYTF.

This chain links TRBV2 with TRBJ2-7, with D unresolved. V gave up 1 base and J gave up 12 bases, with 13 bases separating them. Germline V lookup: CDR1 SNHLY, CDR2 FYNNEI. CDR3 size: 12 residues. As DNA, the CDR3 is TGTGCCAGCAGTGAAGGAGACCCGCGCAGGTACTTC. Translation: CASSEGDPRRYF.

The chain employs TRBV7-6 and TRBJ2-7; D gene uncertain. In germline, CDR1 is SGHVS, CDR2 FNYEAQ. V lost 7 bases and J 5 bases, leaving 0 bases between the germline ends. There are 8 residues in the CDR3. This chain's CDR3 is CASNEQYF. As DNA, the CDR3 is TGTGCCAGCAACGAGCAGTACTTC. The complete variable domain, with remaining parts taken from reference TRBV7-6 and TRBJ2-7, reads GAGVSQSPRYKVTKRGQDVALRCDPISGHVSLYWYRQALGQGPEFLTYFNYEAQQDKSGLPNDRFSAERPEGSISTLTIQRTEQRDSAMYRCASNEQYFGPGTRLTVT.

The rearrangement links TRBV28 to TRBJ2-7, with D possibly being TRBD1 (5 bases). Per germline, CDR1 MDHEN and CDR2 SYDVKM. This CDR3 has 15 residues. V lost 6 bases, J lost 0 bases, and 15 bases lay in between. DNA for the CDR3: TGTGCCAGCAGCTTCGGACAAAGGAGCTCCTACGAGCAGTACTTC. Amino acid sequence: CASSFGQRSSYEQYF.

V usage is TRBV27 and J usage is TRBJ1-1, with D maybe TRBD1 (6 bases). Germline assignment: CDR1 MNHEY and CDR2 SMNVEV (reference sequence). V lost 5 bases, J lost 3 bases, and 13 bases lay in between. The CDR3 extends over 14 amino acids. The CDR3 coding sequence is TGTGCCAGCAGTCCGCAAACAGGGTACACTGAAGCTTTCTTT. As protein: CASSPQTGYTEAFF.